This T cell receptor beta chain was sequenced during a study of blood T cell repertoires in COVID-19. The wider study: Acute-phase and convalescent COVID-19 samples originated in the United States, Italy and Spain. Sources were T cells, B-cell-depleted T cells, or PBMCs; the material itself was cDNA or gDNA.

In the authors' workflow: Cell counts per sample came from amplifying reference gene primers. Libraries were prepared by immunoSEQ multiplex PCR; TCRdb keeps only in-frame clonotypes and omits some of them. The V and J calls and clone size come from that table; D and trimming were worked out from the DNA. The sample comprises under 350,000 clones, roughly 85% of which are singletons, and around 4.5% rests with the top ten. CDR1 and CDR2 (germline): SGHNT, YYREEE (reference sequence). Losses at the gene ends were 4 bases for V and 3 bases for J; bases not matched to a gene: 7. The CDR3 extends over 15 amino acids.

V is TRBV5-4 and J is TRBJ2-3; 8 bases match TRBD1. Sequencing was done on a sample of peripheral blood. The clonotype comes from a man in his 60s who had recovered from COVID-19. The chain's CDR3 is CASSGRDRPTDTQYF. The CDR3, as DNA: TGTGCCAGCAGCGGCCGGGACAGGCCGACAGATACGCAGTATTTT.